Listed below are T cell receptor beta chains from one sample, sequenced in a study of blood T cell repertoires in COVID-19. The method was immunoSEQ multiplex PCR; TCRdb's version includes in-frame clones alone and lacks a portion of them. The sample has tens of thousands of clones, about 80% seen once. Sequenced: peripheral blood. All receptors derive from a woman aged 55 to 70 with acute or convalescent COVID-19. Both conserved end residues are part of each CDR3. The order of the fields is D gene, clone size, V gene, J gene, CDR3 protein, CDR3 DNA. The D gene is left open where the match is weak. Clone size is stated in some rows and not others, as once, few, many or a class when expanded.

>TRBD1|few|TRBV5-1|TRBJ2-7
CASSLADRGYSYEQYF
TGCGCCAGCAGCTTGGCCGACAGGGGATATTCCTACGAGCAGTACTTC
>TRBD2|NA|TRBV24-1|TRBJ2-5
CATSDRGGSGRARETQYF
TGTGCCACCAGTGACCGTGGCGGTAGCGGGAGGGCCCGGGAGACCCAGTACTTC
>NA|NA|TRBV13|TRBJ2-7
CASSLGTGGIEQYF
TGTGCCAGCAGCTTAGGTACAGGTGGGATCGAGCAGTACTTC
>NA|few|TRBV7-3|TRBJ2-1
CASSFTPLVSEQFF
TGTGCCAGCAGCTTTACCCCCCTTGTAAGCGAGCAGTTCTTC
>TRBD1|NA|TRBV7-9|TRBJ2-7
CASSRTGGGSYEQYF
TGTGCCAGCAGCCGCACAGGGGGCGGTTCCTACGAGCAGTACTTC
>NA|NA|TRBV19|TRBJ1-5
CASSRDTGVSNQPQHF
TGTGCCAGTAGCCGAGACACAGGAGTTAGCAATCAGCCCCAGCATTTT
>NA|NA|TRBV3-1/TRBV3-2|TRBJ1-1
CASSSVGGGTEAFF
TGTGCCAGCAGCTCCGTCGGCGGGGGCACTGAAGCTTTCTTT
>NA|NA|TRBV5-8|TRBJ1-2
CASSLVGSYYGYTF
TGTGCCAGCAGCTTGGTGGGCAGCTACTATGGCTACACCTTC
>NA|once|TRBV27|TRBJ1-2
CASSYGAGIDYGYTF
TGTGCCAGCAGTTATGGGGCAGGGATCGACTATGGCTACACCTTC
>TRBD2|NA|TRBV11-2|TRBJ2-3
CASSLGLAWNTQYF
TGTGCCAGCAGCTTGGGACTAGCGTGGAATACGCAGTATTTT
>TRBD1|NA|TRBV19|TRBJ1-5
CASRDRGMSNQPQHF
TGTGCCAGTAGGGACAGGGGAATGAGCAATCAGCCCCAGCATTTT
>TRBD1|NA|TRBV30|TRBJ1-1
CAWAPTGFYTEAFF
TGTGCCTGGGCACCGACAGGGTTTTACACTGAAGCTTTCTTT
>NA|NA|TRBV28|TRBJ1-1
CASISLGRLEAFF
TGTGCCAGCATCTCACTAGGACGGCTTGAAGCTTTCTTT
>TRBD1|NA|TRBV29-1|TRBJ1-1
CSGSGTGGGMNTEAFF
TGCAGCGGATCCGGGACAGGGGGCGGCATGAACACTGAAGCTTTCTTT
>TRBD1|NA|TRBV30|TRBJ1-4
CAWRTTGGGEKLFF
TGTGCCTGGAGGACGACAGGGGGCGGTGAAAAACTGTTTTTT
>NA|once|TRBV28|TRBJ2-7
CASSLKQFQGSYEQYF
TGTGCCAGCAGTTTAAAACAATTCCAGGGGTCCTACGAGCAGTACTTC
>NA|NA|TRBV5-6|TRBJ1-2
CASSLVAGSSLYGYTF
TGTGCCAGCAGCTTGGTTGCAGGTTCGTCCCTTTATGGCTACACCTTC
>TRBD1|NA|TRBV3-1/TRBV3-2|TRBJ1-1
CASSLNRGWGAFF
TGTGCCAGCAGCCTTAACAGGGGTTGGGGAGCTTTCTTT
>NA|NA|TRBV7-2|TRBJ1-2
CASSSYNPGQSHGYTF
TGTGCCAGCAGCTCGTATAACCCGGGACAATCTCATGGCTACACCTTC
>NA|NA|TRBV5-5|TRBJ1-3
CASSLGQATLGNTIYF
TGTGCCAGCAGCCTGGGGCAGGCCACGTTAGGAAACACCATATATTTT
>TRBD2|NA|TRBV6-2/TRBV6-3|TRBJ2-7
CASSYSGLAVSEQYF
TGTGCCAGCAGTTACTCCGGACTAGCGGTCTCCGAGCAGTACTTC
>TRBD1|NA|TRBV5-1|TRBJ2-4
CASSLGPGQGQNIQYF
TGCGCCAGCAGCTTGGGGCCGGGACAGGGGCAAAACATTCAGTACTTC
>TRBD1|once|TRBV28|TRBJ2-7
CASSFMGQGGSEQYF
TGTGCCAGCAGTTTTATGGGACAGGGGGGTAGCGAGCAGTACTTC
>TRBD2|NA|TRBV11-1|TRBJ2-1
CASSSGGPGYNEQFF
TGTGCCAGCAGCTCGGGGGGGCCGGGGTACAATGAGCAGTTCTTC
>TRBD2|once|TRBV7-2|TRBJ2-5
CASSKTGTSGGARFETQYF
TGTGCCAGCAGTAAGACCGGGACTAGCGGGGGGGCGAGGTTCGAGACCCAGTACTTC
>NA|NA|TRBV7-9|TRBJ1-3
CASSLALGNTIYF
TGTGCCAGCAGCTTAGCCCTGGGAAACACCATATATTTT
>TRBD2|few|TRBV2|TRBJ2-3
CASSALAGGDTQYF
TGTGCCAGCAGTGCTCTAGCGGGAGGAGATACGCAGTATTTT
>NA|NA|TRBV4-1|TRBJ2-2
CASSQESRNTGELFF
TGCGCCAGCAGCCAAGAATCCAGAAACACCGGGGAGCTGTTTTTT
>NA|NA|TRBV6-2/TRBV6-3|TRBJ1-1
CASSYSRGRNTEAFF
TGTGCCAGCAGTTACTCGCGGGGCCGGAACACTGAAGCTTTCTTT
>NA|NA|TRBV19|TRBJ1-1
CASSIQGPGVEAFF
TGTGCCAGTAGTATTCAGGGCCCGGGCGTCGAAGCTTTCTTT
>NA|NA|TRBV12-2|TRBJ1-5
CASRLVGDRGKRQPQHF
TGTGCAAGTCGCTTAGTGGGGGACAGGGGAAAAAGGCAGCCCCAGCATTTT
>NA|once|TRBV30|TRBJ1-2
CAWSGQLKPHGYTF
TGTGCCTGGAGTGGACAGCTTAAACCCCATGGCTACACCTTC
>NA|NA|TRBV19|TRBJ2-7
CASSIALFGGNEQYF
TGTGCCAGTAGTATAGCTTTGTTCGGGGGTAACGAGCAGTACTTC
>NA|NA|TRBV7-3|TRBJ1-1
CASSLGGLNTEAFF
TGTGCCAGCAGCTTGGGGGGGCTGAACACTGAAGCTTTCTTT
>TRBD1|once|TRBV28|TRBJ2-7
CASTDRDYEQYF
TGTGCCAGCACGGACAGGGACTACGAGCAGTACTTC
>TRBD1|NA|TRBV5-1|TRBJ1-1
CASSSQGQGAEAFF
TGCGCCAGCAGCTCACAGGGGCAGGGAGCTGAAGCTTTCTTT
>NA|once|TRBV6-6|TRBJ2-7
CASRASQGKVSEQYF
TGTGCCAGCAGGGCTTCACAGGGTAAAGTGTCCGAGCAGTACTTC
>TRBD2|NA|TRBV18|TRBJ2-2
CASSPRSGRAPGELFF
TGTGCCAGCTCACCACGCAGCGGGAGGGCCCCCGGGGAGCTGTTTTTT
>NA|NA|TRBV15|TRBJ1-5
CATSRVLNSNQPQHF
TGTGCCACCAGCAGAGTTTTAAATAGCAATCAGCCCCAGCATTTT
>TRBD2|once|TRBV9|TRBJ2-7
CASSPKGLAATYEQYF
TGTGCCAGCAGCCCCAAGGGGCTAGCGGCCACCTACGAGCAGTACTTC
>TRBD1|NA|TRBV6-2/TRBV6-3|TRBJ2-1
CASSPRQGIYNEQFF
TGTGCCAGCAGTCCCCGACAGGGGATCTACAATGAGCAGTTCTTC
>NA|NA|TRBV6-5|TRBJ1-1
CASSYGGVNTEAFF
TGTGCCAGCAGTTACGGGGGGGTGAACACTGAAGCTTTCTTT
>TRBD2|once|TRBV11-3|TRBJ2-7
CASSFSGRSDEQYF
TGTGCCAGCAGCTTTAGCGGGAGGAGCGACGAGCAGTACTTC
>NA|NA|TRBV20-1|TRBJ1-2
CSASSGGTNYGYTF
TGCAGTGCTAGTTCGGGGGGGACTAACTATGGCTACACCTTC
>TRBD1|few|TRBV13|TRBJ2-1
CASSFTGGREQFF
TGTGCCAGCAGCTTCACAGGGGGTAGAGAGCAGTTCTTC
>TRBD1|NA|TRBV5-1|TRBJ2-1
CASSSGTGRGEQFF
TGCGCCAGCAGCTCCGGGACAGGACGGGGTGAGCAGTTCTTC
>NA|NA|TRBV28|TRBJ2-7
CASSLIEQYF
TGTGCCAGCAGCCTTATCGAGCAGTACTTC
>NA|NA|TRBV5-1|TRBJ2-1
CASSLYGGSNEQFF
TGCGCCAGCAGCTTGTATGGGGGCTCCAATGAGCAGTTCTTC
>TRBD2|NA|TRBV5-8|TRBJ2-1
CASSKSPGLAGNEQFF
TGTGCCAGCAGCAAGTCTCCGGGACTAGCGGGCAATGAGCAGTTCTTC
>NA|NA|TRBV27|TRBJ1-4
CASSFRQKVGKLFF
TGTGCCAGCAGTTTCAGGCAGAAAGTAGGAAAACTGTTTTTT
>NA|NA|TRBV11-2|TRBJ1-4
CASSPRGSRNEKLFF
TGTGCCAGCAGCCCGCGGGGATCCCGTAATGAAAAACTGTTTTTT
>NA|once|TRBV19|TRBJ2-7
CASSGTSYEQYF
TGTGCCAGTAGTGGGACTTCATACGAGCAGTACTTC
>TRBD2|once|TRBV15|TRBJ2-3
CATSKAAGAPDTQYF
TGTGCCACCAGTAAAGCGGCGGGAGCCCCAGATACGCAGTATTTT
>NA|NA|TRBV28|TRBJ1-1
CASGLGAGMNTEAFF
TGTGCCAGCGGTTTGGGGGCAGGAATGAACACTGAAGCTTTCTTT
>TRBD1|NA|TRBV6-5|TRBJ1-2
CASSSQGISYGYTF
TGTGCCAGCAGTTCACAGGGGATTAGCTATGGCTACACCTTC